The clone carrying this TCR beta chain was recorded at least ten times. The antigen is undetermined. This CDR3 is 13 amino acids long. CDR1 and CDR2 (germline): SGHRS, YFSETQ. V dropped 6 bases and J dropped 0 bases, with 10 bases sitting between them. This sample stems from a study of spatial heterogeneity in lung cancer. TCRdb recomputed calls from the 5' RACE reads with MiXCR, one row per CDR3 protein. The data show under 5,000 distinct CDR3 sequences, with 9.4% seen just once and roughly 28% held by the top ten. Time point meaning: sample taken at primary tumor resection. The study, taken as a whole, reports: It was found that expanded intratumoral alpha and beta TCR counts tracked tumor mutation counts.

The specimen comprised lung tumor tissue, sampled at surgery. This sequence originates from a male donor with early-stage non-small cell lung cancer. V gene TRBV5-1 combines with J gene TRBJ2-7, with D hard to call. Written as DNA, the CDR3 is TGCGCCAGCATGCCGGACCTCTCCTACGAGCAGTACTTC. This codes for CASMPDLSYEQYF.